The T cell receptor beta chain under discussion was sequenced for a study of shared T cell receptors in the human thymus. The repertoire was sequenced with immunoSEQ multiplex PCR; TCRdb's copy has only in-frame clones and lacks some. Of fewer than 700,000 clones in the sample, approximately 88% were seen once. This CDR3 contains 14 residues. V was clipped by 4 bases and J by 9 bases, with 17 bases between them. Germline V CDR1 and CDR2: SGDLS, YYNGEE. These same records also appear under a second study, on human thymus T cells. As reported in that work: Donors were healthy Finnish babies undergoing corrective operations for congenital heart defects.

This clonotype was obtained from a boy less than two years old with a congenital heart defect. Material for sequencing was thymocytes. V is TRBV9 and J is TRBJ2-1, with TRBD2 as a possible D gene (5 bases). Here the CDR3 DNA reads TGTGCCAGCAGCCCTCCACTAGAGCCGCCTGAGCAGTTCTTC. Encoded protein: CASSPPLEPPEQFF.